The source of this TCR beta chain is a study of technical replicates of blood from several donors. The CDR3 runs to 15 residues. V lost 0 bases and J lost 3, with 13 bases in between. Germline loops: CDR1 SGDLS, CDR2 YYNGEE. Profiling relied on immunoSEQ multiplex PCR, and the TCRdb table lists in-frame clones only, not all of them. Seen here are tens of thousands of clones, 85% to 95% observed once, and the top ten hold 0.35% to 0.45%. The genes are TRBV9 and TRBJ2-7; D is uncertain. What was sequenced was T cells isolated from PBMCs. The receptor was isolated from a human donor in good health. CDR3 bases: TGTGCCAGCAGCGTAGCCTTGGCCCCTCTCTACGAGCAGTACTTC. Translation: CASSVALAPLYEQYF.